One and the same sample provided the 24 T cell receptor beta chains below, sequenced in a study of OX40 agonist ivuxolimab in advanced cancers. Measured with immunoSEQ multiplex PCR; TCRdb has only the in-frame clones, and not every one. Of 10,000 or so clones in the sample, around 76% are singletons; the top ten hold roughly 29%. The sequencing here drew on CD4+ or CD8+ T cells sorted from blood, taken in a trial of the OX40 agonist ivuxolimab. The receptors here all came from an adult with an advanced solid tumor such as melanoma, head and neck, liver or kidney cancer.

The CDR3 loop is CASSLGSGITDTQYF. The DNA for the CDR3 is TGTGCCAGCAGTTTAGGTAGCGGGATCACAGATACGCAGTATTTT. The chain has TRBV27 and TRBJ2-3, with 8 bases identical to TRBD2. The junction had 3 bases not matched to a gene; V was cut back by 2 bases and J by 2 bases. Germline V gene sequence: CDR1 MNHEY, CDR2 SMNVEV (reference sequence). The CDR3 spans 15 residues.

The gene calls are TRBV2 and TRBJ1-1, with 7 positions matching TRBD1. The length of the CDR3 is 13 residues. V dropped 10 bases and J dropped 5; count of bases not matched to a gene: 10. Germline V gene data show CDR1 as SNHLY and CDR2 as FYNNEI. The CDR3 loop is CATPEGRGTEAFF. The CDR3 DNA follows: TGTGCCACGCCCGAGGGCAGGGGGACTGAAGCTTTCTTT.

This CDR3 is CASSLQSLDTQYF. CDR3 DNA: TGTGCCAGCAGTTTACAAAGTTTAGATACGCAGTATTTT. J is TRBJ2-3 and V is TRBV27; no clear D. The ends were cut back, 2 bases at V and 5 bases at J, with 8 bases in the middle. The CDR3 consists of 13 residues. Germline CDR1 reads MNHEY; CDR2 reads SMNVEV (reference sequence).

V usage is TRBV27 and J usage is TRBJ2-1; D ambiguous. Germline V lookup: CDR1 MNHEY, CDR2 SMNVEV (reference sequence). There are 13 residues in the CDR3. V was trimmed by 0 bases and J by 6 bases, leaving 6 bases between them. The CDR3 protein is CASSLSGRNEQFF. DNA for the CDR3: TGTGCCAGCAGTTTATCGGGTCGCAATGAGCAGTTCTTC.

J is TRBJ2-7 and V is TRBV14; D is perhaps TRBD1 or TRBD2 (10 bases each). Between the trimmed V and J ends, which lost 2 bases and 6 bases, there was a span of 35 bases. CDR1 and CDR2 from the germline V gene are SGHDN and FVKESK. The CDR3 sequence is 21 residues long. This CDR3 reads CASSQIRDRGRASGSLAEQYV. In nucleotides, the CDR3 is TGTGCCAGCAGCCAAATACGGGACAGGGGTCGCGCTAGCGGGAGTCTTGCCGAGCAGTACGTC.

This CDR3 reads CASSQRTSGNEQFF. CDR3 sequence (DNA): TGTGCCAGCAGCCAGAGGACTAGCGGTAATGAGCAGTTCTTC. The rearrangement uses TRBV14 and TRBJ2-1, with TRBD2 identical over 10 bases. CDR1 and CDR2 (germline): SGHDN, FVKESK. V shed 3 bases, J shed 7 bases, and the junction held 3 bases outside the gene matches. This CDR3 is 14 amino acids long.

The V and J genes are TRBV5-6 and TRBJ2-7; D gene unclear. V lost 0 bases to trimming and J lost 0 bases, with 7 bases between them. Germline CDR1 reads SGHDT; CDR2 reads YYEEEE. The CDR3 consists of 14 residues. CDR3 nucleotides: TGTGCCAGCAGCTTGGGCCGAAGCTCCTACGAGCAGTACGTC. Amino acid sequence: CASSLGRSSYEQYV.

The CDR3 nucleotides read TGCGCCAGCAGCAATAGCGGGAGCGGGGAGCTGTTTTTT. Translated, it gives CASSNSGSGELFF. The gene calls are TRBV4-1 and TRBJ2-2; 9 nucleotides align to TRBD2. Trimming took 5 bases from V and 7 from J; bases not matched to a gene: 2. CDR1 is MGHRA, CDR2 YSYEKL, per germline. This CDR3 comprises 13 residues.

The rearrangement links TRBV29-1 to TRBJ2-3; 8 nucleotides align to TRBD2. Trimming removed 4 bases from V and 3 bases from J; junction bases left unmatched: 9. The CDR3 spans 15 residues. Germline-derived CDR1 and CDR2 are SQVTM and ANQGSEA. For the CDR3, the DNA is TGCAGCGTTGTGGCACCGGGACTAGGGACAGATACGCAGTATTTT. It yields the protein CSVVAPGLGTDTQYF.

This clone is medium-sized (0.01 to 0.1%) in the sample. The genes are TRBV11-2 and TRBJ1-1; D remains ambiguous. V gave up 5 bases and J gave up 4 bases, with 11 bases separating them. In germline, CDR1 is SGHAT, CDR2 FQNNGV. The CDR3 has 13 residues. The CDR3: CASSVNGGTEAFF. The CDR3 DNA reads as TGTGCCAGCAGCGTAAATGGCGGCACTGAAGCTTTCTTT.

The chain has TRBV28 and TRBJ2-7, with 10 bases aligning to TRBD1. The CDR3 is 17 residues long. Trimming at V came to 2 bases and at J to 6 bases, leaving 13 bases not matched to a gene. Per the germline V gene, CDR1 is MDHEN and CDR2 is SYDVKM. The CDR3 is CASSLGLSGTGVAEQYV. The CDR3, as DNA: TGTGCCAGCAGTTTAGGCCTATCCGGGACAGGGGTTGCCGAGCAGTACGTC.

The rearrangement joins TRBV28 to TRBJ1-5; D is uncertain. Germline assignment: CDR1 MDHEN and CDR2 SYDVKM. This CDR3 is built from 14 residues. V gave up 3 bases and J gave up 1 base, with 7 bases separating them. The CDR3 protein is CASSFGTSNQPQHF. DNA of the CDR3: TGTGCCAGCAGTTTTGGCACGAGCAATCAGCCCCAGCATTTT.

The sample holds a few counts of this clone. The genes are TRBV6-1 and TRBJ1-1; D is ambiguous. Trimming pared 1 base from V and 1 base from J, leaving 4 bases between. The CDR3 runs to 13 residues. The germline V gene has CDR1 MNHNS and CDR2 SASEGT. CDR3 protein: CASSEEENTEAFF. The CDR3 DNA is TGTGCCAGCAGTGAAGAAGAGAACACTGAAGCTTTCTTT.

This clone was detected only a few times. The DNA of the CDR3 is TGTGCCAGCAGGGGGACTAGCGCCGGGGGGGAGCAGTTCTTC. This translates into CASRGTSAGGEQFF. The chain uses TRBV11-2 and TRBJ2-1; TRBD2 matches 10 bases. V trimming: 6 bases; J trimming: 10 bases; junction bases outside the gene matches: 9. This CDR3 comprises 14 residues. CDR1 and CDR2 (germline): SGHAT, FQNNGV.

The chain employs TRBV19 and TRBJ2-7; no clear D. The germline gives CDR1 LNHDA, CDR2 SQIVND (reference sequence). V gave up 5 bases and J gave up 2 bases, with 4 bases separating them. The CDR3 extends over 11 amino acids. DNA for the CDR3: TGTGCCAGTAGTCCCGCCTACGAGCAGTACGTC. Protein: CASSPAYEQYV.

The chain recombines TRBV30 with TRBJ2-6; D is uncertain. This CDR3 comprises 15 residues. V lost 2 bases, J lost 0 bases, and 8 bases lay in between. Germline V gene data show CDR1 as GTSNPN and CDR2 as SVGIG (reference sequence). The CDR3 region has the DNA TGTGCCTGGAGTCCGACGGCCTCTGGGGCCAACGTCCTGACTTTC. Protein: CAWSPTASGANVLTF.

The CDR3 DNA is TGTGCCAGCAGCCGGACTAGCGGAAAGGGTTACAATGAGCAGTTCTTC. The encoded protein is CASSRTSGKGYNEQFF. The rearrangement joins TRBV7-9 to TRBJ2-1; 10 nucleotides line up with TRBD2. This CDR3 is 16 amino acids long. The germline V gene encodes CDR1 SEHNR and CDR2 FQNEAQ (reference sequence). J gave up 4 bases and V 5 bases, and 8 bases lay outside the gene matches. Variable domain in full (rest from reference TRBV7-9 and TRBJ2-1): DTGVSQNPRHKITKRGQNVTFRCDPISEHNRLYWYRQTLGQGPEFLTYFQNEAQLEKSRLLSDRFSAERPKGSFSTLEIQRTEQGDSAMYLCASSRTSGKGYNEQFFGPGTRLTVL.

The CDR3 bases are TGTGCCAGCAGCGGCCTAGGGTACGAGCAGTACTTC. Encoded protein: CASSGLGYEQYF. The chain joins TRBV9 to TRBJ2-5; D not resolved. The end of the DNA aligns better with TRBJ2-7, so the J call may be wrong. Germline CDR1 SGDLS, CDR2 YYNGEE. This CDR3 contains 12 residues.

V gene TRBV19 combines with J gene TRBJ2-2; D gene uncertain. The CDR3 runs to 14 residues. V was clipped by 1 base and J by 4 bases, with 7 bases between them. Germline loops: CDR1 LNHDA, CDR2 SQIVND (reference sequence). This CDR3 is CASSIGTGTGELFF. CDR3 nucleotide sequence: TGTGCCAGTAGTATAGGGACCGGCACCGGGGAGCTGTTTTTT.

The rearrangement joins TRBV5-1 to TRBJ2-4; 9 nucleotides line up with TRBD1. CDR1 and CDR2 from the germline V gene are SGHRS and YFSETQ. V trimming: 1 base; J trimming: 8 bases; junction bases outside the gene matches: 10. CDR3 length: 16 amino acids. The CDR3 nucleotides read TGCGCCAGCAGCTTGTCTACAGGGGGCTGGATGGACATTCAGTACTTC. Translated: CASSLSTGGWMDIQYF.

The chain links TRBV27 to TRBJ1-4; D is unclear. There are 12 residues in the CDR3. Germline CDR1 and CDR2: MNHEY and SMNVEV (reference sequence). V dropped 5 bases and J dropped 8 bases, with 9 bases sitting between them. This CDR3 reads CASSTGGEKLFF. CDR3 sequence (DNA): TGTGCCAGCAGTACCGGAGGAGAAAAACTGTTTTTT.

This clone rates as medium-sized. In DNA form, the CDR3 reads TGCAGCGTGGCCCCGGGCCCCTCTGGAAACACCATATATTTT. As protein: CSVAPGPSGNTIYF. This rearrangement joins TRBV29-1 to TRBJ1-3; D call uncertain. This CDR3 region has 14 residues. Germline CDR1 SQVTM, CDR2 ANQGSEA. Deletions cut 6 bases from V and 0 bases from J, with 12 bases between.

The rearrangement uses TRBV27 and TRBJ1-6; 7 bases are shared with TRBD1. CDR1 is MNHEY and CDR2 is SMNVEV in the germline V gene (reference sequence). This CDR3 region has 16 residues. The junction had 10 bases not matched to a gene; V was cut back by 2 bases and J by 9 bases. The CDR3 protein is CASSLDRGGGSSPLHF. The CDR3 bases are TGTGCCAGCAGTTTAGATCGGGGAGGGGGCAGTTCACCCCTCCACTTT.

In its sample, this clone was seen a few times. The V and J genes are TRBV27 and TRBJ1-1; D is unclear. Per germline, CDR1 MNHEY and CDR2 SMNVEV (reference sequence). This CDR3 contains 15 residues. Trimming took off 2 bases at V and 1 base at J, with 11 bases between the two ends. The chain's CDR3 is CASSLGPAWNTEAFF. CDR3 sequence (DNA): TGTGCCAGCAGTTTAGGCCCAGCCTGGAACACTGAAGCTTTCTTT.